Below, 9 T cell receptor beta chains from the same sample are listed, as sequenced in a study of human T cells and chemical hapten exposure. As for time point: patch test 2, 6 weeks after DPC sensitization. Treatment here: therapeutic diphenylcyclopropenone sensitization with weekly scalp DPC. MiXCR was run by TCRdb on the RACE reads, yielding one entry per CDR3 protein. The data hold around 360,000 distinct CDR3 sequences, with under 6.5% observed a single time. Sequenced material: whole blood, taken in connection with sensitization to the hapten diphenylcyclopropenone (DPC). The receptors here all came from a woman younger than 35 with alopecia areata. Some clones in this sample may be carry-over from other donors' samples.

This clonotype showed up just a few times. The rearrangement links TRBV5-1 to TRBJ2-5; D is unresolved. The germline gives CDR1 SGHRS, CDR2 YFSETQ. Trimming removed 4 bases from V and 4 bases from J, with 17 bases in between. This CDR3 is built from 15 residues. The CDR3 is CASSVFFNSGETQYF. The CDR3 DNA is TGCGCCAGCAGCGTGTTCTTCAACTCCGGAGAGACCCAGTACTTC.

The chain links TRBV28 to TRBJ2-4; possibly TRBD2 for D (6 bases). The germline V and J ends were trimmed by 6 bases and 9 bases, with 21 bases remaining between them. Germline CDR1 and CDR2: MDHEN and SYDVKM. The CDR3 totals 15 residues. CDR3 region: CASRLGAGPSIIQYF. The CDR3 nucleotides read TGTGCCAGCAGGTTGGGCGCGGGGCCTTCGATCATTCAGTACTTC.

This clonotype was detected a few times. At one end the junction does not follow the germline gene, possibly because of a read error. The chain carries TRBV28 and TRBJ1-1, with 7 bases aligning to TRBD1. Germline V gene data show CDR1 as MDHEN and CDR2 as SYDVKM. CDR3 length equals 12 residues. CDR3 region: CASSSEGLKGAF. CDR3 nucleotide sequence: TGTGCCAGCAGTTCCGAGGGATTAAAGGGGGCTTTT.

The V call is TRBV7-2, the J call TRBJ1-2; D might be TRBD1 (5 bases). Between the trimmed V and J ends, which lost 0 bases and 13 bases, there was a span of 18 bases. CDR1 and CDR2 from the germline V gene are SGHTA and FQGNSA. The CDR3 is 14 residues long. In DNA, the CDR3 is TGTGCCAGCAGCTTAGCGGGACCAGACAGATCGTCCACCTTC. Protein: CASSLAGPDRSSTF.

Only a few counts were recorded for this clonotype. CDR3 residues: CSARPPQGFYGYTF. Here the CDR3 DNA reads TGCAGTGCTAGACCGCCACAGGGGTTCTATGGCTACACCTTC. The rearrangement joins TRBV20-1 to TRBJ1-2; 7 positions agree with TRBD1. This CDR3 contains 14 residues. V lost 2 bases, J lost 4 bases, and 7 bases stayed unmatched. From germline, CDR1 is DFQATT and CDR2 SNEGSKA (reference sequence).

V gene TRBV20-1 combines with J gene TRBJ1-6; 8 nucleotides align to TRBD1. This CDR3 has 14 residues. The germline gives CDR1 DFQATT, CDR2 SNEGSKA (reference sequence). After removal of 6 bases from V and 6 bases from J, the junction contained 7 bases not matched to a gene. The CDR3 DNA is TGCAGTGCCTTACTCGGACAGGGTAATTCACCCCTCCACTTT. Its translation: CSALLGQGNSPLHF.

At least ten counts were recorded for this clonotype. CDR3 sequence: CASRSGGKNQPQHF. DNA of the CDR3: TGTGCCAGCAGATCAGGGGGGAAAAATCAGCCCCAGCATTTT. V and J are TRBV7-2 and TRBJ1-5, with TRBD1 matching 7 bases. The junction had 6 bases not matched to a gene; V was cut back by 6 bases and J by 4 bases. The CDR3 runs 14 residues. Germline V gives CDR1 SGHTA, CDR2 FQGNSA.

The chain recombines TRBV12-3 or TRBV12-4 with TRBJ2-7; D may be TRBD2 (6 bases). Trimming pared 1 base from V and 4 bases from J, leaving 17 bases between. CDR3 size: 16 residues. The CDR3: CASSLGGANLGYEQYF. As DNA, the CDR3 is TGTGCCAGCAGTTTAGGCGGGGCGAATTTAGGATACGAGCAGTACTTC.

This clonotype came up a few times. The chain carries TRBV4-2 and TRBJ2-7, with TRBD2 identical over 14 bases. This CDR3 has 17 residues. Trimming removed 4 bases from V and 4 bases from J; junction bases left unmatched: 9. CDR1 is LGHNA and CDR2 is YNFKEQ in the germline V gene. Here the CDR3 DNA reads TGTGCCAGCAGCCGCTCGGGGACTAGCGGGGGTTGGTACGAGCAGTACTTC. This encodes CASSRSGTSGGWYEQYF.